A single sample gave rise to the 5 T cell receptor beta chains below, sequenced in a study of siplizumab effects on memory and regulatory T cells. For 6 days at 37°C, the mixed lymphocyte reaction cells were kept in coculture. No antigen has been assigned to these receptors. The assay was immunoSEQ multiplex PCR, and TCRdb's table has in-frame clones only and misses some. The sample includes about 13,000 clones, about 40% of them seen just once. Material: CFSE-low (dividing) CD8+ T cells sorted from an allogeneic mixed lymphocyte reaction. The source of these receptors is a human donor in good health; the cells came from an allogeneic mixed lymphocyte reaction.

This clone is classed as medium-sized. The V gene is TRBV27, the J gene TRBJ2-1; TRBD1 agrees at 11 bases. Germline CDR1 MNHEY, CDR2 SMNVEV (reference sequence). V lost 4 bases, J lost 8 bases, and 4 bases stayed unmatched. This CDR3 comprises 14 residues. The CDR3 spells CASSWDRGVYEQFF. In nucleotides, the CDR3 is TGTGCCAGCAGTTGGGACAGGGGGGTCTATGAGCAGTTCTTC.

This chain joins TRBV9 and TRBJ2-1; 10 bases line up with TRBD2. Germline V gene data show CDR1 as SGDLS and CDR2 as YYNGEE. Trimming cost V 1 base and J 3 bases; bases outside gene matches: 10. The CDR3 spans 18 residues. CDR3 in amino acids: CASSVRTASSGSYNEQFF. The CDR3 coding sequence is TGTGCCAGCAGCGTAAGAACGGCTTCTAGCGGGAGCTACAATGAGCAGTTCTTC.

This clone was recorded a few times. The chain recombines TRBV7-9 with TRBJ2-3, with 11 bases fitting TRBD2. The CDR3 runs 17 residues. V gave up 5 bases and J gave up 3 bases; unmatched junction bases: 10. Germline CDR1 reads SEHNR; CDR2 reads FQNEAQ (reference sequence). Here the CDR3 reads CASSLPFGTSGTDTQYF. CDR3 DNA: TGTGCCAGCAGCCTACCTTTCGGGACTAGCGGAACAGATACGCAGTATTTT.

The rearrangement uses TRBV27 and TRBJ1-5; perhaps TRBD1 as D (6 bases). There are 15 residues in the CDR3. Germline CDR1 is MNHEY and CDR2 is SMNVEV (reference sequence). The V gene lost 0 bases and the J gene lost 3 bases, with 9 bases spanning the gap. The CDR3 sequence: CASSLSQGLNQPQHF. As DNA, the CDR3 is TGTGCCAGCAGTTTATCGCAGGGGCTCAATCAGCCCCAGCATTTT.

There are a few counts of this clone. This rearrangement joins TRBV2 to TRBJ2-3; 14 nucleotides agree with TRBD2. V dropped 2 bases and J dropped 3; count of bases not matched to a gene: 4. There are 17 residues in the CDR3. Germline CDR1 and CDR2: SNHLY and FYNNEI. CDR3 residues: CASSELGTSGSTDTQYF. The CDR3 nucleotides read TGTGCCAGCAGTGAACTCGGGACTAGCGGGAGTACAGATACGCAGTATTTT.